The 15 T cell receptor beta chains below all came from one sample that was sequenced in a study of shared clonotypes between healthy human individuals. Naive CD8 cells comprised CD45RO-negative, CCR7-positively selected cells, excluding terminally differentiated effector memory CD45RA+ cells. Measured with immunoSEQ multiplex PCR; TCRdb has only the in-frame clones, and not every one. Here the sample spans around 1,900,000 clones, 90% to 95% being singletons. The sequenced sample was naive CD8+ T cells from PBMCs. The receptors were sampled from a man aged 18 to 35 in good health. Some clones in this sample may be carry-over from other donors' samples.

This chain connects TRBV7-3 to TRBJ2-1, with 15 bases that match TRBD2. The CDR3 loop spans 16 amino acids. The V gene's germline CDR1 is SGHTA and CDR2 FQGTGA. The ends lost 5 bases at V and 8 bases at J; junction bases unmatched: 7. The CDR3, as DNA: TGTGCCAGCAGCCAAGGACTAGCGGGAGGGTTCGATGAGCAGTTCTTC. This encodes CASSQGLAGGFDEQFF.

This chain links TRBV4-1 with TRBJ1-6; 7 nucleotides line up with TRBD1. Germline V gives CDR1 MGHRA, CDR2 YSYEKL. There are 15 residues in the CDR3. V was pared by 4 bases and J by 6 bases, with 6 bases of the junction left unmatched. The CDR3 loop reads CASSPGQPFNSPLHF. The DNA of the CDR3 is TGCGCCAGCAGCCCGGGACAGCCGTTTAATTCACCCCTCCACTTT.

The rearrangement joins TRBV4-3 to TRBJ1-3; D remains unclear. V was shortened by 0 bases and J by 0 bases, with 9 bases between the two germline ends. The germline V gene has CDR1 LGHNA and CDR2 YSLEER. The CDR3 sequence is 16 residues long. CDR3 sequence reads: CASSQEHRSSGNTIYF. The CDR3 DNA is TGCGCCAGCAGCCAAGAACATCGTTCCTCTGGAAACACCATATATTTT.

This sequence joins TRBV7-2 and TRBJ2-7; TRBD2 agrees at 7 bases. The trim removed 5 bases at V and 2 bases at J, leaving 12 bases unmatched. This CDR3 region has 16 residues. The germline CDR1 and CDR2 sequences are SGHTA and FQGNSA. The CDR3 is CASSTREREGPYEQYF. For the CDR3, the DNA is TGTGCCAGCAGCACCCGAGAGCGGGAAGGACCCTACGAGCAGTACTTC.

This chain joins TRBV5-4 and TRBJ1-1; 9 nucleotides match TRBD1. Germline loops: CDR1 SGHNT, CDR2 YYREEE (reference sequence). V shed 3 bases and J 11 bases; nucleotides not matched to a gene: 11. The CDR3 is made up of 14 amino acids. The CDR3 region has the DNA TGTGCCAGCAGCTCCGGACAGGGGTCCTCACGGGCTTTCTTT. This gives the protein CASSSGQGSSRAFF.

This sequence joins TRBV19 and TRBJ1-5, with a weak D call TRBD1 (5 bases). Germline assignment: CDR1 LNHDA and CDR2 SQIVND (reference sequence). CDR3 length: 13 amino acids. V lost 4 bases and J 10 bases, leaving 14 bases between the germline ends. The CDR3: CASSTYGQGPQHF. CDR3 DNA sequence: TGTGCCAGTAGTACCTATGGACAAGGACCCCAGCATTTT.

The chain is built from TRBV10-3 and TRBJ1-1; a weak D match, TRBD1 (5 bases). The CDR3 has 14 amino acids. Per germline, CDR1 ENHRY and CDR2 SYGVKD. The V and J ends lost 7 bases and 7 bases respectively, with 19 bases between them. The CDR3, as DNA: TGTGCCATCACGGGTACAGGTGCCATAGATGAAGCTTTCTTT. It encodes CAITGTGAIDEAFF.

Worth noting for this clone: The same CDR3 arises from other DNA sequences in this sample as well. This chain links TRBV2 with TRBJ1-5; D is possibly TRBD1 (5 bases). The germline CDR1 and CDR2 sequences are SNHLY and FYNNEI. CDR3 length equals 14 residues. V was pared by 3 bases and J by 4 bases, with 10 bases between. This chain's CDR3 is CASSEGPGNQPQHF. CDR3 in DNA: TGTGCCAGCAGTGAGGGGCCAGGAAATCAGCCCCAGCATTTT.

The gene calls are TRBV6-1 and TRBJ2-2; 10 bases map to TRBD1. The CDR3 contains 15 residues. V lost 6 bases, J lost 0 bases, and 1 base stayed unmatched. The germline V gene has CDR1 MNHNS and CDR2 SASEGT. The CDR3 loop is CASRGQGTNTGELFF. The CDR3 coding sequence is TGTGCCAGCAGGGGACAGGGGACGAACACCGGGGAGCTGTTTTTT.

The genes are TRBV10-3 and TRBJ2-6; 10 bases are shared with TRBD1. V trimming: 2 bases; J trimming: 0 bases; junction bases outside the gene matches: 7. This CDR3 has 19 residues. Looked up from germline, CDR1 is ENHRY and CDR2 is SYGVKD. The CDR3 region is CAISERGTGVSSGANVLTF. The CDR3 bases are TGTGCCATCAGTGAGAGGGGGACAGGGGTCAGCTCTGGGGCCAACGTCCTGACTTTC.

The rearrangement links TRBV9 to TRBJ2-1; D may be TRBD1 (6 bases). CDR3 length: 15 residues. Trimming left V 4 bases short and J 5 bases short, with 16 bases between. Germline loops: CDR1 SGDLS, CDR2 YYNGEE. CDR3 sequence (DNA): TGTGCCAGCAGCTCCTCGCAGGGGAGCAACAATGAGCAGTTCTTC. Translated, it gives CASSSSQGSNNEQFF.

The V and J genes are TRBV15 and TRBJ2-3; no firm D call. The CDR3 is 15 amino acids. V dropped 5 bases and J dropped 5 bases, with 17 bases sitting between them. CDR1 is LNHNV and CDR2 is YYDKDF in the germline V gene (reference sequence). DNA for the CDR3: TGTGCCACCAGCGAAGAGTTCAGGCTACAAGATACGCAGTATTTT. Protein sequence: CATSEEFRLQDTQYF.

This CDR3 reads CASSPTSITYNEQFF. The DNA for the CDR3 is TGTGCCAGCAGTCCAACTAGCATTACCTACAATGAGCAGTTCTTC. J is TRBJ2-1 and V is TRBV7-6; a weak D match, TRBD2 (6 bases). V dropped 6 bases and J dropped 2 bases, with 14 bases sitting between them. Germline-derived CDR1 and CDR2 are SGHVS and FNYEAQ. The CDR3 spans 15 residues.

This sequence joins TRBV5-1 and TRBJ2-1; 10 bases line up with TRBD2. Looked up from germline, CDR1 is SGHRS and CDR2 is YFSETQ. The CDR3 is made up of 16 amino acids. V was pared by 5 bases and J by 7 bases, with 12 bases of the junction left unmatched. CDR3 sequence: CASSQARAGGLNEQFF. DNA for the CDR3: TGCGCCAGCAGTCAAGCCCGAGCGGGAGGGCTGAATGAGCAGTTCTTC.

Comments on this clone: In the same sample, other DNA sequences code for this CDR3. As DNA, the CDR3 is TGTGCCAGTAGTATCACAGGGGGAAACACCGGGGAGCTGTTTTTT. It specifies CASSITGGNTGELFF. The V call is TRBV19, the J call TRBJ2-2; 8 nucleotides line up with TRBD1. With 3 bases clipped from V and 2 bases from J, the junction kept 2 bases outside the gene matches. The CDR3 is made up of 15 amino acids. CDR1 and CDR2 from the germline V gene are LNHDA and SQIVND (reference sequence).